A single sample gave rise to the 20 T cell receptor beta chains below, sequenced in a study of CD8 T cells in ankylosing spondylitis. MiXCR, applied by TCRdb to the 5' RACE reads, yields one record per CDR3 protein. The sample lists roughly 42,000 distinct CDR3 sequences; around 2.9% were seen once. Sequenced material: blood, either unsorted or a sorted T cell fraction (not recorded which). These receptors were taken from a male donor with ankylosing spondylitis or in good health (not recorded which).

In its sample, this clonotype was seen many times. The J gene is TRBJ2-7, the V gene TRBV9, with TRBD2 as a possible D gene (6 bases). The germline V and J ends were trimmed by 0 bases and 1 base, with 11 bases remaining between them. The CDR3 loop spans 15 amino acids. The V gene's germline CDR1 is SGDLS and CDR2 YYNGEE. CDR3 nucleotides: TGTGCCAGCAGCGTAGGGGGACTGGGTTCCTACGAGCAGTACTTC. Translation gives CASSVGGLGSYEQYF. Using reference TRBV9 and TRBJ2-7 for the parts outside the CDR3, the full variable domain is DSGVTQTPKHLITATGQRVTLRCSPRSGDLSVYWYQQSLDQGLQFLIQYYNGEERAKGNILERFSAQQFPDLHSELNLSSLELGDSALYFCASSVGGLGSYEQYFGPGTRLTVT.

This clonotype was found many times. The rearrangement uses TRBV9 and TRBJ2-7, with unresolved D. The V end lost 4 bases, the J end lost 0 bases, and 8 bases lay between the germline ends. This CDR3 contains 13 residues. Germline V gene data show CDR1 as SGDLS and CDR2 as YYNGEE. CDR3 sequence: CASSPRNSYEQYF. DNA of the CDR3: TGTGCCAGCAGCCCCCGTAACTCCTACGAGCAGTACTTC.

Note on this clonotype: A much larger clone sits a single nucleotide away, making a read error possible. This CDR3 fails to terminate in the conserved phenylalanine or tryptophan, so it likely reflects a read error. The chain combines TRBV9 with TRBJ2-7; TRBD2 agrees at 8 bases. V lost 2 bases to trimming and J lost 5 bases; unmatched junction nucleotides: 3. The CDR3 consists of 13 residues. Germline lookup yields CDR1 SGDLS and CDR2 YYNGEE. The CDR3 sequence: CASSVGTSNEQYY. As DNA, the CDR3 is TGTGCCAGCAGCGTCGGGACTAGTAACGAGCAGTACTAC.

Ten or more counts support this clonotype. The chain employs TRBV9 and TRBJ1-3; D is possibly TRBD1 (5 bases). This CDR3 has 16 amino acids. Between the trimmed V and J ends, which lost 0 bases and 4 bases, there was a span of 14 bases. The V gene's germline CDR1 is SGDLS and CDR2 YYNGEE. CDR3 protein: CASSVAVFGDGNTIYF. CDR3 nucleotides: TGTGCCAGCAGCGTAGCGGTTTTCGGGGACGGAAACACCATATATTTT.

This clonotype occurred many times. The chain recombines TRBV9 with TRBJ2-7, with 10 bases fitting TRBD2. CDR1 is SGDLS, CDR2 YYNGEE, per germline. The J segment lost 2 bases and the V segment lost 1 base, leaving 6 bases of the junction unmatched. This CDR3 is built from 16 residues. CDR3 amino acids: CASSVKAGGSTYEQYF. For the CDR3, the DNA is TGTGCCAGCAGCGTAAAAGCGGGAGGGAGCACCTACGAGCAGTACTTC.

This clonotype has ten or more counts. The J gene is TRBJ2-2, the V gene TRBV9; TRBD2 is a possible D gene (6 bases). The V gene's germline CDR1 is SGDLS and CDR2 YYNGEE. The CDR3 extends over 16 amino acids. Between the trimmed V and J ends, which lost 4 bases and 6 bases, there was a span of 19 bases. The CDR3 coding sequence is TGTGCCAGCAGCCCACGGCAAACGGGAGTGTCCGGGGAGCTGTTTTTT. Translation gives CASSPRQTGVSGELFF.

The V gene is TRBV9, the J gene TRBJ2-3; D gene unclear. Germline-derived CDR1 and CDR2 are SGDLS and YYNGEE. The CDR3 covers 14 residues. Trimming pared 0 bases from V and 4 bases from J, leaving 9 bases between. CDR3 residues: CASSVVGSPDTQYF. Here the CDR3 DNA reads TGTGCCAGCAGCGTAGTTGGGTCTCCAGATACGCAGTATTTT.

This clonotype was observed at least ten times. This chain joins TRBV9 and TRBJ2-7, with D possibly TRBD1 on 5 matching bases. Trimming removed 0 bases at V and 2 bases at J, with 9 bases between. CDR3 length: 14 residues. Germline values: CDR1 SGDLS, CDR2 YYNGEE. CDR3 in DNA: TGTGCCAGCAGCGTAGGACAGCTAACCTACGAGCAGTACTTC. As protein: CASSVGQLTYEQYF.

This clonotype was seen at least ten times. The V and J genes are TRBV9 and TRBJ2-3; tentatively, D is TRBD1 or TRBD2 (6 bases each). V gave up 0 bases and J gave up 2 bases, with 13 bases separating them. The CDR3 is made up of 16 amino acids. CDR1 is SGDLS and CDR2 is YYNGEE in the germline V gene. CDR3: CASSVDGGGHTDTQYF. The CDR3 DNA reads as TGTGCCAGCAGCGTAGATGGTGGGGGGCACACAGATACGCAGTATTTT.

This clonotype has just a few counts. The V gene is TRBV9, the J gene TRBJ2-1; 13 bases align to TRBD2. Germline CDR1 is SGDLS and CDR2 is YYNGEE. Losses at the gene ends were 2 bases for V and 10 bases for J; bases not matched to a gene: 6. The CDR3 has 15 amino acids. The CDR3 here is CASSVTGLAGNEQFF. In nucleotides, the CDR3 is TGTGCCAGCAGCGTGACGGGACTAGCGGGAAACGAGCAGTTCTTC.

This clonotype was detected ten times or more. The genes are TRBV9 and TRBJ2-5; D unresolved. The CDR3 is 15 amino acids. Germline lookup yields CDR1 SGDLS and CDR2 YYNGEE. V was clipped by 0 bases and J by 1 base, with 10 bases between them. The CDR3 sequence is CASSVDVRLQETQYF. Written as DNA, the CDR3 is TGTGCCAGCAGCGTAGATGTCAGGCTCCAAGAGACCCAGTACTTC. Full variable domain (rest looked up from reference TRBV9 and TRBJ2-5): DSGVTQTPKHLITATGQRVTLRCSPRSGDLSVYWYQQSLDQGLQFLIQYYNGEERAKGNILERFSAQQFPDLHSELNLSSLELGDSALYFCASSVDVRLQETQYFGPGTRLLVL.

In this sample, this clonotype turned up many times. This chain uses TRBV9 with TRBJ2-7; tentatively, D is TRBD2 (6 bases). V was pared by 3 bases and J by 7 bases, with 20 bases between. The CDR3 sequence is 15 residues long. Germline loops: CDR1 SGDLS, CDR2 YYNGEE. The CDR3 sequence: CASSAQGGGGGEQYF. The CDR3 nucleotides are TGTGCCAGCAGCGCGCAAGGTGGCGGTGGGGGGGAGCAGTACTTC.

This clonotype was seen ten or more times. The chain recombines TRBV3-1 with TRBJ2-4, with TRBD2 matching 14 bases. The V and J ends lost 3 bases and 0 bases, in that order; junction bases with no gene match: 7. The CDR3 length is 19 residues. Germline assignment: CDR1 LGHDT and CDR2 YNNKEL (reference sequence). DNA of the CDR3: TGTGCCAGCAGCCACCCGGGACTAGCGGGGGACCTAGCCAAAAACATTCAGTACTTC. Translated: CASSHPGLAGDLAKNIQYF.

This clonotype occurred many times. The V and J genes are TRBV9 and TRBJ2-5; 11 bases are shared with TRBD2. V gave up 0 bases and J gave up 4 bases; unmatched junction bases: 2. The CDR3 is made up of 15 amino acids. From germline, CDR1 is SGDLS and CDR2 YYNGEE. CDR3 bases: TGTGCCAGCAGCGTAGGACTAGCGGGAATAGAGACCCAGTACTTC. Translating it yields CASSVGLAGIETQYF. Full variable domain (missing parts from reference TRBV9 and TRBJ2-5): DSGVTQTPKHLITATGQRVTLRCSPRSGDLSVYWYQQSLDQGLQFLIQYYNGEERAKGNILERFSAQQFPDLHSELNLSSLELGDSALYFCASSVGLAGIETQYFGPGTRLLVL.

This clonotype was observed at least ten times. This chain uses TRBV9 with TRBJ2-1, with 7 nucleotides matching TRBD1. Germline CDR1 SGDLS, CDR2 YYNGEE. V was pared by 0 bases and J by 2 bases, with 8 bases of the junction left unmatched. The CDR3 covers 17 residues. This CDR3 reads CASSVGPTGRPYNEQFF. CDR3 DNA: TGTGCCAGCAGCGTAGGCCCGACAGGGCGACCCTACAATGAGCAGTTCTTC.

There are many counts of this clonotype. The chain has TRBV9 and TRBJ2-7; 11 nucleotides match TRBD1. Germline trimming cut 3 bases from V and 5 bases from J; bases unmatched to any gene: 7. This CDR3 contains 15 residues. CDR1 is SGDLS, CDR2 YYNGEE, per germline. CDR3 nucleotides: TGTGCCAGCAGCGCCAGCCGGGACAGGGGGAACGAGCAGTACTTC. Residues: CASSASRDRGNEQYF. The full variable domain, in which reference TRBV9 and TRBJ2-7 provide the parts outside the CDR3, is DSGVTQTPKHLITATGQRVTLRCSPRSGDLSVYWYQQSLDQGLQFLIQYYNGEERAKGNILERFSAQQFPDLHSELNLSSLELGDSALYFCASSASRDRGNEQYFGPGTRLTVT.

In this sample, this clonotype turned up many times. The chain carries TRBV9 and TRBJ1-4; D call uncertain. The CDR3 has 14 residues. The V end was cut by 2 bases, the J end by 10 bases, with 15 bases between. The V gene's germline CDR1 is SGDLS and CDR2 YYNGEE. The CDR3 nucleotides are TGTGCCAGCAGCGTCGGCCTAAAGATAGGAAAACTGTTTTTT. Its protein is CASSVGLKIGKLFF.

This clonotype was observed many times. The chain has TRBV9 and TRBJ2-1, with TRBD2 identical over 11 bases. This CDR3 has 16 residues. After removal of 3 bases from V and 10 bases from J, the junction contained 12 bases not matched to a gene. Germline V gives CDR1 SGDLS, CDR2 YYNGEE. CDR3 sequence: CASSGLGLAAVAEQFF. The CDR3 region has the DNA TGTGCCAGCAGCGGCCTGGGACTAGCGGCCGTCGCGGAGCAGTTCTTC.

This clonotype was observed at least ten times. The chain combines TRBV9 with TRBJ2-1; 12 nucleotides agree with TRBD2. CDR1 and CDR2 (germline): SGDLS, YYNGEE. The junction had 6 bases not matched to a gene; V was cut back by 0 bases and J by 8 bases. This CDR3 spans 16 amino acids. CDR3: CASSVALAGGYHEQFF. The CDR3 coding sequence is TGTGCCAGCAGCGTAGCCCTAGCGGGAGGGTACCATGAGCAGTTCTTC.

This clonotype was counted many times. As DNA, the CDR3 is TGTGCCAGCAGCCGGGACAGGAACACTGAAGCTTTCTTT. It yields the protein CASSRDRNTEAFF. The chain links TRBV9 to TRBJ1-1; 7 bases agree with TRBD1. This CDR3 contains 13 residues. Germline V lookup: CDR1 SGDLS, CDR2 YYNGEE. Trimming removed 4 bases from V and 1 base from J; junction bases left unmatched: 1. Full variable domain (rest looked up from reference TRBV9 and TRBJ1-1): DSGVTQTPKHLITATGQRVTLRCSPRSGDLSVYWYQQSLDQGLQFLIQYYNGEERAKGNILERFSAQQFPDLHSELNLSSLELGDSALYFCASSRDRNTEAFFGQGTRLTVV.